This T cell receptor (beta chain) was identified during a study of siplizumab effects on memory and regulatory T cells. General study points: Fewer alloreactive sequences mapped to unstimulated CD4+ memory cells under siplizumab. Naive T cells were seen as more diverse than memory cells and as major alloresponse contributors.

V was pared by 5 bases and J by 2 bases, with 9 bases of the junction left unmatched. Germline lookup yields CDR1 MNHEY and CDR2 SVGAGI. CDR3 length equals 15 residues. Details on this clone: Its antigen is currently unknown.

Some clones are missing from TCRdb's copy, which holds only in-frame ones; the method was immunoSEQ multiplex PCR. The table includes 100,000 to 120,000 clones, roughly 92% detected once. The sample taken for sequencing was CD4+ T cells sorted from blood. The receptor was isolated from a human donor in good health. This rearrangement joins TRBV6-5 to TRBJ2-7; TRBD1 matches at 7 bases. In DNA form, the CDR3 reads TGTGCCAGCAGTCCGGGACAGACTCAAGCCTACGAGCAGTACTTC. It translates to CASSPGQTQAYEQYF.